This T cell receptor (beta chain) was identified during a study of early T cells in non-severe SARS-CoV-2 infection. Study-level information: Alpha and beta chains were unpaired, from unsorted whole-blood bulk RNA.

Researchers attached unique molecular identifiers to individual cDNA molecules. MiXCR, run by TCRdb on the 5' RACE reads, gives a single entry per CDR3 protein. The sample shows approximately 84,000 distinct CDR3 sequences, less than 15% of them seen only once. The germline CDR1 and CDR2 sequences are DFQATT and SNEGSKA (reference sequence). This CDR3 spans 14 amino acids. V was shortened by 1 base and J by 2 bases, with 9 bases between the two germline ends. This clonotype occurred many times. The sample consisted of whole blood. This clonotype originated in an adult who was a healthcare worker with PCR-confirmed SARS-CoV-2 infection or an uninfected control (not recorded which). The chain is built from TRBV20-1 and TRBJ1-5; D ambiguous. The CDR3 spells CSARVPAGNQPQHF. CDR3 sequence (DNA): TGCAGTGCTAGAGTTCCGGCCGGCAATCAGCCCCAGCATTTT.